A single sample gave rise to the 5 T cell receptor beta chains below, sequenced in a study of blood T cells in healthy people across ages. Alongside a J-beta primer mix, a sample-barcoded 5' primer served in a second PCR lasting about 7 to 12 cycles. TCRdb re-called the 5' RACE reads with MiXCR, one entry per CDR3 protein. The table includes around 1,500,000 distinct CDR3 sequences, roughly 40% detected once. Sequencing was performed on blood. Receptor source: a woman aged 18-29 years in good health.

This clonotype has more than one count but fewer than ten. The chain joins TRBV12-3 or TRBV12-4 to TRBJ2-1; 8 bases agree with TRBD1. Germline trimming cut 1 base from V and 0 bases from J; bases unmatched to any gene: 2. The CDR3 runs 16 residues. CDR3 protein: CASSLDGTGSYNEQFF. In DNA form, the CDR3 reads TGTGCCAGCAGTTTAGATGGGACAGGCTCCTACAATGAGCAGTTCTTC.

This clonotype came up many times. The chain links TRBV5-6 to TRBJ2-1; D unclear. Germline lookup yields CDR1 SGHDT and CDR2 YYEEEE. Deletions cut 2 bases from V and 0 bases from J, with 6 bases between. The CDR3 spans 14 residues. The DNA for the CDR3 is TGTGCCAGCAGCTTTACCAACTCCTACAATGAGCAGTTCTTC. Its protein is CASSFTNSYNEQFF.

V usage is TRBV12-3 or TRBV12-4 and J usage is TRBJ1-6; D not certain. The CDR3 sequence is 14 residues long. V was cut by 4 bases and J by 6 bases, with 10 bases left in between. The DNA for the CDR3 is TGTGCCAGCAGTTCGCGGGTCCCTAATTCACCCCTCCACTTT. This translates into CASSSRVPNSPLHF.

This clonotype was seen a few times. V and J are TRBV6-1 and TRBJ2-3; D possibly matches TRBD1 or TRBD2 (5 bases each). CDR3 length: 16 residues. CDR1 MNHNS and CDR2 SASEGT come from the germline V gene. With 3 bases removed from V and 1 base from J, the gap between germline ends came to 14 bases. The CDR3 here is CASSDPLRGRTDTQYF. For the CDR3, the DNA is TGTGCCAGCAGTGATCCGCTAAGGGGACGCACAGATACGCAGTATTTT.

The chain has TRBV11-2 and TRBJ2-5; 7 bases align to TRBD2. CDR3 length equals 15 residues. Germline assignment: CDR1 SGHAT and CDR2 FQNNGV. V shed 1 base, J shed 1 base, and the junction held 3 bases outside the gene matches. The DNA for the CDR3 is TGTGCCAGCAGCTTAGGCCGGACTAGCCAAGAGACCCAGTACTTC. This sequence encodes CASSLGRTSQETQYF. The whole variable domain, filled in from reference TRBV11-2 and TRBJ2-5, reads EAGVAQSPRYKIIEKRQSVAFWCNPISGHATLYWYQQILGQGPKLLIQFQNNGVVDDSQLPKDRFSAERLKGVDSTLKIQPAKLEDSAVYLCASSLGRTSQETQYFGPGTRLLVL.